This entry features one T cell receptor beta chain sequence. The entry originates in a study of blood T cell repertoires in COVID-19. Germline-derived CDR1 and CDR2 are SEHNR and FQNEAQ (reference sequence). The CDR3 is made up of 13 amino acids. With V trimmed by 5 bases and J by 3 bases, 3 bases remained unmatched. TCRdb's copy holds only in-frame clones and misses some; the assay was immunoSEQ multiplex PCR. The sample consists of approximately 110,000 clones, around 83% of them appearing once. The specimen sequenced was peripheral blood. The rearrangement links TRBV7-9 to TRBJ2-7; 8 positions agree with TRBD2. The sequence was obtained from a woman of 80 years or more with acute or convalescent COVID-19. The CDR3 here is CASSRREGYEQYF. The CDR3 DNA reads as TGTGCCAGCAGCCGCCGGGAGGGCTACGAGCAGTACTTC.